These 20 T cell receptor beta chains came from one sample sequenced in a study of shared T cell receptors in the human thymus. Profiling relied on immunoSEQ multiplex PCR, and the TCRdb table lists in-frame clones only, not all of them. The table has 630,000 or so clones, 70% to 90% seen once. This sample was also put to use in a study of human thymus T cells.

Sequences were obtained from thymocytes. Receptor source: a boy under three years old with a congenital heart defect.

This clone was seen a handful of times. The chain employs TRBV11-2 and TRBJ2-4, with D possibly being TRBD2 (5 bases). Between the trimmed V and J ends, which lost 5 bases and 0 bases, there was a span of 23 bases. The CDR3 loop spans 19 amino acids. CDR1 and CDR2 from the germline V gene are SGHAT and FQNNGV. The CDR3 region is CASSPRPLAFHIAKNIQYF. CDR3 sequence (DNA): TGTGCCAGCAGCCCGAGGCCCCTAGCCTTTCATATAGCCAAAAACATTCAGTACTTC.

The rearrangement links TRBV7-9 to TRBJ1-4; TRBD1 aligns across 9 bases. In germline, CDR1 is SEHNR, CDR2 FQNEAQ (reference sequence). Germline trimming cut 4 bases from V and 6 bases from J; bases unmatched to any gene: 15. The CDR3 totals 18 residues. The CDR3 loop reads CASSSSVKRTGVDEKLFF. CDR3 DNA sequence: TGTGCCAGCAGCTCAAGCGTCAAACGGACAGGGGTTGATGAAAAACTGTTTTTT.

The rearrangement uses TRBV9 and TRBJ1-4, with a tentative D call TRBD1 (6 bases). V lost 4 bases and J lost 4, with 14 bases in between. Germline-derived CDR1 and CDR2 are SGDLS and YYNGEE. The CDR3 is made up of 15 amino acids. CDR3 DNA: TGTGCCAGCAGCCAAGACCAGGACAGTAATGAAAAACTGTTTTTT. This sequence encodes CASSQDQDSNEKLFF.

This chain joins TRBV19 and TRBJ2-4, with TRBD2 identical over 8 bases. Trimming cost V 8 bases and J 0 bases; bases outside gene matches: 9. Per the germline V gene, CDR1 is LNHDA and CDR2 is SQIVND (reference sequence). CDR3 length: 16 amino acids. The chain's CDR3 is CASEESAGVAKNIQYF. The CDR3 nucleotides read TGTGCCAGTGAAGAGTCAGCGGGGGTAGCCAAAAACATTCAGTACTTC. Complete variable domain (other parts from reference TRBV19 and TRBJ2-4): DGGITQSPKYLFRKEGQNVTLSCEQNLNHDAMYWYRQDPGQGLRLIYYSQIVNDFQKGDIAEGYSVSREKKESFPLTVTSAQKNPTAFYLCASEESAGVAKNIQYFGAGTRLSVL.

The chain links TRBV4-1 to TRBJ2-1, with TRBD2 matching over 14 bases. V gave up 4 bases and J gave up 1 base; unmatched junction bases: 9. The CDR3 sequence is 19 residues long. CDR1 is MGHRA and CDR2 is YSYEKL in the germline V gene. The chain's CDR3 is CASSLKLGLAGVSYNEQFF. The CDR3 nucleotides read TGCGCCAGCAGCCTCAAGCTGGGACTAGCGGGAGTGTCCTACAATGAGCAGTTCTTC.

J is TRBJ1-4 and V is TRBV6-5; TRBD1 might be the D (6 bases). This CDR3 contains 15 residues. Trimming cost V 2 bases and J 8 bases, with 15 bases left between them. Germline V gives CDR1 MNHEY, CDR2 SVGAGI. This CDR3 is CASSYDQGTGEKLFF. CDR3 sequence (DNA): TGTGCCAGCAGTTACGACCAGGGGACGGGGGAAAAACTGTTTTTT.

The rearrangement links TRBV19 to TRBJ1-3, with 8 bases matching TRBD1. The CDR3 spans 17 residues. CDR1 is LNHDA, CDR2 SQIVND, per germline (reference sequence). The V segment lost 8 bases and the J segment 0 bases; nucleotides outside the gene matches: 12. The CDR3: CASDPGQARNSGNTIYF. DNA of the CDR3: TGTGCCAGTGACCCGGGACAGGCACGAAACTCTGGAAACACCATATATTTT.

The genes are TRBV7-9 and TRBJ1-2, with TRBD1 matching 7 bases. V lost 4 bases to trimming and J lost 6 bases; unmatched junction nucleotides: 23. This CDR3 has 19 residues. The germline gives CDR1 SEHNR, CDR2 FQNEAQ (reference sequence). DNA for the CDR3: TGTGCCAGCAGCTCCTTCCCCCCCGCCCCCAGGGGGAGTATTGATGGCTACACCTTC. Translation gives CASSSFPPAPRGSIDGYTF.

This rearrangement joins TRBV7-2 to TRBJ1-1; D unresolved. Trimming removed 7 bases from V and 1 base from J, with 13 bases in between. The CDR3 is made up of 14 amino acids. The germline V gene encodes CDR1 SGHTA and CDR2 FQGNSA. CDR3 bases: TGTGCCAGCAACCGCCCTCGGGGGAACACTGAAGCTTTCTTT. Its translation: CASNRPRGNTEAFF.

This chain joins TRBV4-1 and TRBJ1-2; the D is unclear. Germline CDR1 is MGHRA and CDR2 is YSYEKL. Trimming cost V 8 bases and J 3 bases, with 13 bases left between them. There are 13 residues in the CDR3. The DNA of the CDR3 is TGCGCCAGCGGGGAGGGAGTCCACTATGGCTACACCTTC. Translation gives CASGEGVHYGYTF.

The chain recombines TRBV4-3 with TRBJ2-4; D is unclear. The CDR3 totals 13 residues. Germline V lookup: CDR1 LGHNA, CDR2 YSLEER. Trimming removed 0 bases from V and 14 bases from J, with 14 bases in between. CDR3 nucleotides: TGCGCCAGCAGCCAAGAAATTTCCAGATTGAAGTACTTC. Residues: CASSQEISRLKYF.

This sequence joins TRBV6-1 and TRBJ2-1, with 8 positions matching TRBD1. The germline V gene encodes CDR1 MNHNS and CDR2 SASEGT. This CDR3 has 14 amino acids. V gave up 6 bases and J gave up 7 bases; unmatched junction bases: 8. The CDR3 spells CASRGGTGHNEQFF. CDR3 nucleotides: TGTGCCAGCAGGGGCGGGACAGGACATAATGAGCAGTTCTTC.

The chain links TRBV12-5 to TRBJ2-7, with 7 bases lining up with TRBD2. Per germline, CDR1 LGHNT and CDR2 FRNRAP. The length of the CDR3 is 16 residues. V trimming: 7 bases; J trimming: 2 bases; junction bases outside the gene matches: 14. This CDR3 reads CASVRQPWDYPYEQYF. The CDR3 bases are TGTGCTAGTGTTCGGCAACCTTGGGACTACCCCTACGAGCAGTACTTC.

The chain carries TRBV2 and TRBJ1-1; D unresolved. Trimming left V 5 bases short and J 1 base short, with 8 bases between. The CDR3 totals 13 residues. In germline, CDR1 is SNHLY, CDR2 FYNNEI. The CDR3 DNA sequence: TGTGCCAGCAGTTCCAGGTGGAACACTGAAGCTTTCTTT. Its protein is CASSSRWNTEAFF.

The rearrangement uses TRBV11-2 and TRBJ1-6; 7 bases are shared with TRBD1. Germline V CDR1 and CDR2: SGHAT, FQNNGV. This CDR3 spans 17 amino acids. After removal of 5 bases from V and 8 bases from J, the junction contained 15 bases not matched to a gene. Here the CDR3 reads CASSQQQNGQDYSPLHF. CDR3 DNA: TGTGCCAGCAGCCAACAACAAAACGGACAGGACTATTCACCCCTCCACTTT. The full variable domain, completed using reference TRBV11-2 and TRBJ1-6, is EAGVAQSPRYKIIEKRQSVAFWCNPISGHATLYWYQQILGQGPKLLIQFQNNGVVDDSQLPKDRFSAERLKGVDSTLKIQPAKLEDSAVYLCASSQQQNGQDYSPLHFGNGTRLTVT.

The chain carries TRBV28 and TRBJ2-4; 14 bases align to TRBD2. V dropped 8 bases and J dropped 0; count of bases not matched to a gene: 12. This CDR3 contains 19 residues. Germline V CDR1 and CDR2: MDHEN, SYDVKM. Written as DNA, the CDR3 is TGTGCCAGCGGAAAAACTAGGGGACTAGCGGGAGAAGCCAAAAACATTCAGTACTTC. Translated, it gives CASGKTRGLAGEAKNIQYF.

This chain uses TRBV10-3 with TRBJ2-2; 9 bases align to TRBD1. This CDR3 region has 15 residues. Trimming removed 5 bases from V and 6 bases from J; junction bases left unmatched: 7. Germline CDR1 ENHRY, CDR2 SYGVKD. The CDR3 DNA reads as TGTGCCATCAGTAATAGACAGGGGGTTTCCGGGGAGCTGTTTTTT. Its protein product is CAISNRQGVSGELFF.

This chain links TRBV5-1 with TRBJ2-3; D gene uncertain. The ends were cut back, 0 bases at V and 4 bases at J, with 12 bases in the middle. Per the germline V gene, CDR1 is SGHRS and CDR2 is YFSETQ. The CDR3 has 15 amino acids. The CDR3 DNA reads TGCGCCAGCAGCTTGGAACTACCTATGTCAGATACGCAGTATTTT. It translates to CASSLELPMSDTQYF.

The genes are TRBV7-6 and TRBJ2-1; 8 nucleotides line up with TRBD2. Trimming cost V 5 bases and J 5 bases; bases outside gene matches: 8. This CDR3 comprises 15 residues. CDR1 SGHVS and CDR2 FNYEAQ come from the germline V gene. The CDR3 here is CASSPSGGLHNEQFF. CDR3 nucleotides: TGTGCCAGCAGCCCGTCGGGGGGGCTCCACAATGAGCAGTTCTTC.

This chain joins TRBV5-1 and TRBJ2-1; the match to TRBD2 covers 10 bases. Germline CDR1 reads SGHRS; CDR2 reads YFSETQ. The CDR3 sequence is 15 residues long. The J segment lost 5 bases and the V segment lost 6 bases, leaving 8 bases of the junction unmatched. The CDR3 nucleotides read TGCGCCAGCAACCTTACTAGCGGGACCGACAATGAGCAGTTCTTC. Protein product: CASNLTSGTDNEQFF.